This T cell receptor beta chain was obtained from a study of cytomegalovirus exposure and HLA in healthy donors. A remark on this clone: Its specificity is not known.

V was pared by 2 bases and J by 6 bases, with 4 bases of the junction left unmatched. Germline CDR1 MDHEN, CDR2 SYDVKM. The CDR3 loop spans 15 amino acids. General observations from the study: Subsequent analysis found a tendency for first-cohort TCR clusters to co-occur within the 95 to 150 validation repertoires. Using the classifier, cytomegalovirus status was reportedly diagnosed with high specificity and sensitivity. Usually a TCR sequence was rare, but some public TCRs were found in many donors.

Here immunoSEQ multiplex PCR was the method, and the copy in TCRdb shows in-frame clones only, minus some. The sample comprises some 340,000 clones, about nine tenths of which are singletons, and 0.95% to 1.5% rests with the top ten. The rearrangement joins TRBV28 to TRBJ2-2, with 9 bases aligning to TRBD2. Sequencing used PBMCs. The sequence derives from a woman in her twenties or thirties in good health and CMV-seropositive. CDR3 DNA sequence: TGTGCCAGCAGTTTAATTAGCGGGAGATCCGGGGAGCTGTTTTTT. Encoded protein: CASSLISGRSGELFF.